The 6 T cell receptor beta chains in this list originate from one sample, sequenced in a study of blood T cell repertoires in COVID-19. Repertoires were generated with immunoSEQ multiplex PCR, while TCRdb's copy carries only in-frame clones and drops some. Among roughly 200,000 clones listed, 79% were seen once. Specimen: peripheral blood. These receptors were obtained from a woman aged 40-49 years with COVID-19, enrolled during active disease.

CDR3 sequence reads: CAIRAPGQGGINTEAFF. CDR3 DNA: TGTGCCATCAGGGCCCCTGGACAGGGAGGTATCAACACTGAAGCTTTCTTT. The chain has TRBV10-3 and TRBJ1-1, with 8 nucleotides matching TRBD1. Per the germline V gene, CDR1 is ENHRY and CDR2 is SYGVKD. The CDR3 is 17 residues long. Germline trimming cut 6 bases from V and 2 bases from J; bases unmatched to any gene: 14.

As for this clone: The sample carries other DNA sequences with the same CDR3. This sequence joins TRBV5-1 and TRBJ2-7; 8 bases fit TRBD1. Germline V gene data show CDR1 as SGHRS and CDR2 as YFSETQ. V lost 2 bases and J lost 2; bases outside the gene matches: 3. This CDR3 has 14 residues. Here the CDR3 reads CASSLGTGTYEQYF. The CDR3 bases are TGCGCCAGCAGCTTAGGGACAGGTACCTACGAGCAGTACTTC.

The CDR3 loop is CAISPTRSGDIQYF. In DNA, the CDR3 is TGTGCCATCAGCCCGACTCGGTCGGGAGACATTCAGTACTTC. J is TRBJ2-4 and V is TRBV10-3, with D maybe TRBD2 (6 bases). The V gene lost 6 bases and the J gene lost 8 bases, with 17 bases spanning the gap. The CDR3 is made up of 14 amino acids. Germline values: CDR1 ENHRY, CDR2 SYGVKD.

The chain recombines TRBV6-2 or TRBV6-3 with TRBJ1-5, with D possibly TRBD1 on 5 matching bases. Germline V gene sequence: CDR1 MNHEY, CDR2 SVGEGT. The CDR3 has 13 amino acids. Trimming stripped 5 bases from V and 4 bases from J, with 9 bases between. CDR3 residues: CASSDRTNQPQHF. The CDR3 coding sequence is TGTGCCAGCAGTGATCGGACAAATCAGCCCCAGCATTTT.

V usage is TRBV18 and J usage is TRBJ1-3, with TRBD1 as a possible D gene (5 bases). From germline, CDR1 is KGHSH and CDR2 LQKENI. CDR3 length: 15 residues. Trimming took off 2 bases at V and 0 bases at J, with 8 bases between the two ends. The CDR3 DNA sequence: TGTGCCAGCTCACCAGGGGCGGACTCTGGAAACACCATATATTTT. Its protein product is CASSPGADSGNTIYF.

The chain combines TRBV27 with TRBJ2-7; weak D call: TRBD1 (6 bases). The CDR3 length is 15 residues. Germline CDR1 and CDR2: MNHEY and SMNVEV (reference sequence). Trimming stripped 2 bases from V and 4 bases from J, with 15 bases between. Written as DNA, the CDR3 is TGTGCCAGCAGTTTAGAGGGTCAGGGGTCGTACGAGCAGTACTTC. Translation: CASSLEGQGSYEQYF.